Below are 26 T cell receptor beta chains sequenced from a single sample in a study of T-cell memory formation after mild COVID-19. TCRdb itself ran the 5' RACE reads through MiXCR, one entry per CDR3 protein. Of a few hundred thousand distinct CDR3 sequences listed, under 30% are singletons. Sample: PBMCs or a T cell subset sorted from them (not recorded which). The receptor set was obtained from an adult woman who had mild COVID-19 (a few samples of this study predate the infection). Cell type and time point are not known.

This clonotype showed up just a few times. This sequence joins TRBV9 and TRBJ2-1, with TRBD2 matching 9 bases. The CDR3 contains 16 residues. The V gene end was trimmed by 1 base and the J gene end by 7 bases; junction bases not matched to a gene: 9. CDR1 and CDR2 (germline): SGDLS, YYNGEE. CDR3 DNA: TGTGCCAGCAGCGTATATATGACTAGCGGTTATAATGAGCAGTTCTTC. This gives the protein CASSVYMTSGYNEQFF.

The chain carries TRBV5-1 and TRBJ1-3; D is unclear. The CDR3 extends over 15 amino acids. In germline, CDR1 is SGHRS, CDR2 YFSETQ. Trimming removed 1 base at V and 3 bases at J, with 11 bases between. The CDR3 loop reads CASSLTWGFGNTIYF. The CDR3 nucleotides are TGCGCCAGCAGCTTGACCTGGGGATTTGGAAACACCATATATTTT. The complete variable domain, with remaining parts taken from reference TRBV5-1 and TRBJ1-3, reads KAGVTQTPRYLIKTRGQQVTLSCSPISGHRSVSWYQQTPGQGLQFLFEYFSETQRNKGNFPGRFSGRQFSNSRSEMNVSTLELGDSALYLCASSLTWGFGNTIYFGEGSWLTVV.

Concerning this clonotype itself: The conserved phenylalanine or tryptophan normally closing the CDR3 is absent here, so this likely arose from a read error. The J gene is TRBJ1-2, the V gene TRBV5-1; 7 positions agree with TRBD1. This CDR3 comprises 13 residues. V was pared by 3 bases and J by 6 bases, with 5 bases of the junction left unmatched. CDR1 and CDR2 (germline): SGHRS, YFSETQ. CDR3: CASSSDRIDGYTC. The CDR3 DNA reads as TGCGCCAGCAGCTCGGACAGGATCGATGGCTACACCTGT.

V is TRBV12-3 or TRBV12-4 and J is TRBJ1-1, with D possibly matching TRBD1 (5 bases). V lost 3 bases and J 4 bases, leaving 9 bases between the germline ends. The CDR3 has 13 amino acids. The CDR3 sequence: CASSFGGVTEAFF. The CDR3, as DNA: TGTGCCAGCAGTTTTGGGGGGGTCACTGAAGCTTTCTTT.

This clonotype occurred once. This chain links TRBV12-3 or TRBV12-4 with TRBJ2-3, with 10 nucleotides matching TRBD1. With V trimmed by 4 bases and J by 5 bases, 9 bases remained unmatched. This CDR3 is 16 amino acids long. The CDR3 region has the DNA TGTGCCAGCAGTTCTCTAGTGGGACAGGGGCAAGATACGCAGTATTTT. Translating it yields CASSSLVGQGQDTQYF.

This clonotype was observed a few times. The chain employs TRBV6-1 and TRBJ2-5, with 8 bases that match TRBD2. V shed 6 bases, J shed 2 bases, and the junction held 5 bases outside the gene matches. This CDR3 has 14 residues. Germline loops: CDR1 MNHNS, CDR2 SASEGT. The CDR3 DNA is TGTGCCAGCAGCACCGGGAGGGCGCAAGAGACCCAGTACTTC. Protein: CASSTGRAQETQYF.

The rearrangement uses TRBV7-3 and TRBJ2-3; TRBD2 is a possible D gene (5 bases). This CDR3 is 14 amino acids long. Trimming removed 3 bases at V and 4 bases at J, with 11 bases between. From germline, CDR1 is SGHTA and CDR2 FQGTGA. The CDR3 region has the DNA TGTGCCAGCAGCTTTATACTAGGCGCAGATACGCAGTATTTT. Its translation: CASSFILGADTQYF.

This clonotype was detected a few times. This rearrangement joins TRBV27 to TRBJ1-2; D unresolved. CDR3 length: 11 amino acids. Germline V CDR1 and CDR2: MNHEY, SMNVEV (reference sequence). Trimming took off 10 bases at V and 8 bases at J, with 14 bases between the two ends. This CDR3 is CATADLGGYTF. CDR3 bases: TGTGCCACCGCGGACCTGGGGGGCTACACCTTC.

The sample holds a few counts of this clonotype. The gene calls are TRBV7-2 and TRBJ2-3; D possibly corresponds to TRBD2 (5 bases). CDR1 SGHTA and CDR2 FQGNSA come from the germline V gene. The V end lost 1 base, the J end lost 1 base, and 12 bases lay between the germline ends. CDR3 size: 16 residues. The CDR3 reads CASSLVPEAGTDTQYF. The CDR3 DNA reads TGTGCCAGCAGCTTAGTCCCGGAGGCTGGCACAGATACGCAGTATTTT. The complete variable domain, with remaining parts taken from reference TRBV7-2 and TRBJ2-3, reads GAGVSQSPSNKVTEKGKDVELRCDPISGHTALYWYRQSLGQGLEFLIYFQGNSAPDKSGLPSDRFSAERTGGSVSTLTIQRTQQEDSAVYLCASSLVPEAGTDTQYFGPGTRLTVL.

This clonotype was seen only once. This chain joins TRBV24-1 and TRBJ2-7; the D gene is possibly TRBD1 (6 bases). Germline values: CDR1 KGHDR, CDR2 SFDVKD. The CDR3 runs to 16 residues. Trimming stripped 0 bases from V and 4 bases from J, with 15 bases between. CDR3 in DNA: TGTGCCACCAGTGATTTGGTCTGGGGGCTTCAGTACGAGCAGTACTTC. It specifies CATSDLVWGLQYEQYF.

This clonotype was picked up a small number of times. This chain joins TRBV12-3 or TRBV12-4 and TRBJ1-3; D is uncertain. This CDR3 spans 12 amino acids. The ends were cut back, 3 bases at V and 0 bases at J, with 0 bases in the middle. CDR3 protein: CASSFSGNTIYF. The CDR3 DNA follows: TGTGCCAGCAGTTTCTCTGGAAACACCATATATTTT.

The CDR3 is CASSLVGTGTEAFF. CDR3 DNA sequence: TGTGCCAGCAGTTTAGTCGGGACAGGTACTGAAGCTTTCTTT. The chain couples TRBV12-3 or TRBV12-4 to TRBJ1-1, with 8 bases that match TRBD1. V shed 1 base, J shed 5 bases, and the junction held 3 bases outside the gene matches. The CDR3 totals 14 residues.

This clonotype showed up just once. The rearrangement links TRBV12-3 or TRBV12-4 to TRBJ1-3; 7 positions agree with TRBD1. The CDR3 has 17 amino acids. The V segment lost 10 bases and the J segment 4 bases; nucleotides outside the gene matches: 19. CDR3: CAITRDSDALRGNTIYF. In DNA, the CDR3 is TGTGCCATCACCCGGGACAGTGATGCCCTTCGCGGAAACACCATATATTTT.

This rearrangement joins TRBV5-6 to TRBJ2-2, with 7 bases that match TRBD1. V trimming: 0 bases; J trimming: 7 bases; junction bases outside the gene matches: 6. The CDR3 covers 15 residues. Germline V lookup: CDR1 SGHDT, CDR2 YYEEEE. The CDR3 DNA sequence: TGTGCCAGCAGCTTGGGACAGGGATTTGACGGGGAGCTGTTTTTT. The encoded protein is CASSLGQGFDGELFF.

This clonotype was counted many times. The chain has TRBV3-1 and TRBJ2-2; D is unresolved. Per germline, CDR1 LGHDT and CDR2 YNNKEL (reference sequence). Trimming removed 3 bases from V and 3 bases from J, with 17 bases in between. This CDR3 has 17 amino acids. The CDR3 sequence is CASSHGLGQLDTGELFF. The CDR3 coding sequence is TGTGCCAGCAGCCACGGTTTGGGTCAGCTTGACACCGGGGAGCTGTTTTTT.

This clonotype has more than one count but fewer than ten. This rearrangement joins TRBV7-2 to TRBJ2-7, with 8 bases lining up with TRBD2. The CDR3 sequence is 15 residues long. The V gene's germline CDR1 is SGHTA and CDR2 FQGNSA. J was trimmed by 4 bases and V by 1 base; bases with no gene match: 6. The DNA of the CDR3 is TGTGCCAGCAGCTTAGATTCTAGCGGGCCATACGAGCAGTACTTC. Its protein is CASSLDSSGPYEQYF.

In its sample, this clonotype was seen a few times. This chain uses TRBV12-3 or TRBV12-4 with TRBJ1-2; D is ambiguous. The V and J ends lost 2 bases and 8 bases respectively, with 12 bases between them. The CDR3 contains 13 residues. CDR3 sequence: CASSLWELGGYTF. The CDR3 nucleotides read TGTGCCAGCAGTTTATGGGAACTTGGGGGCTACACCTTC.

V and J are TRBV14 and TRBJ1-2; D uncertain. CDR1 is SGHDN, CDR2 FVKESK, per germline. This CDR3 spans 17 amino acids. Between the trimmed V and J ends, which lost 0 bases and 5 bases, there was a span of 19 bases. This CDR3 is CASSQDIPVGLNYGYTF. CDR3 in DNA: TGTGCCAGCAGCCAAGACATCCCAGTGGGCCTGAATTATGGCTACACCTTC.

This chain connects TRBV20-1 to TRBJ2-3; 11 nucleotides agree with TRBD2. V dropped 6 bases and J dropped 1; count of bases not matched to a gene: 18. This CDR3 is 19 amino acids long. Germline assignment: CDR1 DFQATT and CDR2 SNEGSKA (reference sequence). The DNA of the CDR3 is TGCAGTGCCAGTGGGGGACTAGCGGCCCAGGGAGGGGGCACAGATACGCAGTATTTT. It translates to CSASGGLAAQGGGTDTQYF.

The chain is built from TRBV12-3 or TRBV12-4 and TRBJ2-7, with 11 bases lining up with TRBD1. Germline trimming cut 4 bases from V and 5 bases from J; bases unmatched to any gene: 4. This CDR3 has 14 residues. CDR3 protein: CASSYRDRGDEQYF. In DNA, the CDR3 is TGTGCCAGCAGTTACCGGGACAGGGGGGACGAGCAGTACTTC.

This clonotype has only a few counts. The J gene is TRBJ2-1, the V gene TRBV10-3; D might be TRBD2 (6 bases). The V gene lost 3 bases and the J gene lost 1 base, with 16 bases spanning the gap. Per germline, CDR1 ENHRY and CDR2 SYGVKD. This CDR3 region has 17 residues. This CDR3 is CAISEGSGGVSYNEQFF. CDR3 DNA: TGTGCCATCAGTGAAGGTAGCGGAGGAGTATCCTACAATGAGCAGTTCTTC.

This clonotype was seen ten or more times. The V gene is TRBV30, the J gene TRBJ2-6; D possibly corresponds to TRBD1 (5 bases). The length of the CDR3 is 15 residues. Germline lookup yields CDR1 GTSNPN and CDR2 SVGIG (reference sequence). V lost 3 bases and J 1 base, leaving 10 bases between the germline ends. CDR3 residues: CAWSVQGSGANVLTF. In DNA form, the CDR3 reads TGTGCCTGGAGCGTCCAGGGATCTGGGGCCAACGTCCTGACTTTC.

This clonotype was observed a few times. CDR3 sequence reads: CSARDFAGSTDTQYF. The CDR3 region has the DNA TGCAGTGCTAGAGACTTCGCGGGGAGCACAGATACGCAGTATTTT. This chain connects TRBV20-1 to TRBJ2-3; D is perhaps TRBD2 (6 bases). The germline CDR1 and CDR2 sequences are DFQATT and SNEGSKA (reference sequence). V lost 0 bases and J 0 bases, leaving 10 bases between the germline ends. The CDR3 covers 15 residues.

This clonotype was counted between two and nine times. The genes are TRBV7-2 and TRBJ2-2, with D perhaps matching TRBD1 (6 bases). CDR3 length equals 15 residues. CDR1 SGHTA and CDR2 FQGNSA come from the germline V gene. V gave up 5 bases and J gave up 6 bases, with 16 bases separating them. CDR3 residues: CASSPGTFPAGELFF. As DNA, the CDR3 is TGTGCCAGCAGCCCCGGGACATTTCCAGCCGGGGAGCTGTTTTTT.

V and J are TRBV3-1 and TRBJ2-7, with TRBD2 matching 7 bases. Per the germline V gene, CDR1 is LGHDT and CDR2 is YNNKEL (reference sequence). This CDR3 is built from 15 residues. With 1 base clipped from V and 0 bases from J, the junction kept 3 bases outside the gene matches. The CDR3 sequence is CASSQGPSGSYEQYF. CDR3 nucleotides: TGTGCCAGCAGCCAAGGTCCTAGCGGCTCCTACGAGCAGTACTTC.

The CDR3: CASSLVRGKIEFTEAFF. The CDR3 DNA sequence: TGTGCCAGCAGCTTGGTCCGAGGAAAGATCGAATTCACTGAAGCTTTCTTT. This chain connects TRBV5-6 to TRBJ1-1; D is undetermined. The length of the CDR3 is 17 residues. V lost 0 bases and J 4 bases, leaving 19 bases between the germline ends. Germline CDR1 and CDR2: SGHDT and YYEEEE.